The 29 T cell receptor beta chains below were found in one sample sequenced in a study of T cell responses to AZD1222 COVID-19 vaccine. The assay was immunoSEQ multiplex PCR, and TCRdb's table has in-frame clones only and misses some. The sample yields fewer than 150,000 clones, nearly 90% seen once. The specimen was peripheral blood, collected 28 days after the second AZD1222 dose. Receptors originate from an adult who received the AZD1222 COVID-19 vaccine.

This chain links TRBV6-2 or TRBV6-3 with TRBJ1-6; D ambiguous. Per the germline V gene, CDR1 is MNHEY and CDR2 is SVGEGT. This CDR3 contains 14 residues. V was pared by 6 bases and J by 7 bases, with 13 bases between. The CDR3 region has the DNA TGTGCCAGCAGCCGGACTGAAGAAAATTCACCCCTCCACTTT. It yields the protein CASSRTEENSPLHF.

This chain links TRBV5-6 with TRBJ2-7, with D perhaps given as TRBD1 or TRBD2 (5 bases each). CDR3 length: 14 amino acids. Trimming cost V 1 base and J 3 bases, with 11 bases left between them. Germline V lookup: CDR1 SGHDT, CDR2 YYEEEE. In nucleotides, the CDR3 is TGTGCCAGCAGCTTGCCGGGACCTTACTACGAGCAGTACTTC. It is translated as CASSLPGPYYEQYF.

The V gene is TRBV7-8, the J gene TRBJ1-1; possible D gene TRBD1, 6 bases. The CDR3 runs to 13 residues. V lost 4 bases and J 5 bases, leaving 11 bases between the germline ends. Germline-derived CDR1 and CDR2 are SGHVS and FQNEAQ. The CDR3 region has the DNA TGTGCCAGCAGCTCAGGGGTCGGGACTGAAGCTTTCTTT. This encodes CASSSGVGTEAFF.

The rearrangement uses TRBV3-1 (or the pseudogene TRBV3-2) and TRBJ1-1; D gene uncertain. Trimming took off 8 bases at V and 2 bases at J, with 6 bases between the two ends. The germline CDR1 and CDR2 sequences are LGHDT and YNNKEL (reference sequence). The CDR3 loop spans 11 amino acids. The CDR3 DNA is TGTGCCAGCTGTGGAAACACTGAAGCTTTCTTT. This gives the protein CASCGNTEAFF.

The V call is TRBV2, the J call TRBJ1-2, with D unresolved. This CDR3 spans 14 amino acids. V lost 6 bases to trimming and J lost 6 bases, with 17 bases between them. CDR1 and CDR2 (germline): SNHLY, FYNNEI. The CDR3: CASSRRTGGNGYTF. CDR3 DNA sequence: TGTGCCAGCAGCAGAAGGACCGGCGGTAATGGCTACACCTTC.

This clone was counted between two and nine times. The rearrangement uses TRBV27 and TRBJ2-2, with 7 bases matching TRBD2. The V gene end was trimmed by 1 base and the J gene end by 2 bases; junction bases not matched to a gene: 4. This CDR3 spans 16 amino acids. Germline V lookup: CDR1 MNHEY, CDR2 SMNVEV (reference sequence). DNA for the CDR3: TGTGCCAGCAGTTTATGGGGCGGGGGAAACACCGGGGAGCTGTTTTTT. As protein: CASSLWGGGNTGELFF.

The chain joins TRBV20-1 to TRBJ2-1; TRBD2 aligns across 9 bases. With V trimmed by 3 bases and J by 4 bases, 7 bases remained unmatched. In germline, CDR1 is DFQATT, CDR2 SNEGSKA (reference sequence). This CDR3 is 15 amino acids long. The CDR3 reads CSASRAGGRYNEQFF. CDR3 in DNA: TGCAGTGCTAGTCGAGCGGGGGGTAGGTACAATGAGCAGTTCTTC.

The chain couples TRBV7-9 to TRBJ2-1, with 9 nucleotides matching TRBD1. CDR1 is SEHNR and CDR2 is FQNEAQ in the germline V gene (reference sequence). The CDR3 is made up of 12 amino acids. J lost 8 bases, V lost 8 bases, and 4 bases had no gene match. CDR3 protein: CASHTGGDEQFF. CDR3 in DNA: TGTGCCAGCCATACAGGGGGCGATGAGCAGTTCTTC.

This clone was detected a few times. The rearrangement joins TRBV9 to TRBJ2-3, with 9 bases fitting TRBD2. Germline CDR1 and CDR2: SGDLS and YYNGEE. V lost 4 bases and J lost 3; bases outside the gene matches: 12. The CDR3 covers 17 residues. CDR3 sequence (DNA): TGTGCCAGCAGCACCGGAGGTAGCGGGAGAATAACAGATACGCAGTATTTT. Protein product: CASSTGGSGRITDTQYF. The full variable domain, its missing parts supplied by reference TRBV9 and TRBJ2-3, is DSGVTQTPKHLITATGQRVTLRCSPRSGDLSVYWYQQSLDQGLQFLIQYYNGEERAKGNILERFSAQQFPDLHSELNLSSLELGDSALYFCASSTGGSGRITDTQYFGPGTRLTVL.

The chain couples TRBV2 to TRBJ2-3; tentative D call: TRBD1 (6 bases). Trimming stripped 7 bases from V and 2 bases from J, with 13 bases between. CDR1 SNHLY and CDR2 FYNNEI come from the germline V gene. There are 14 residues in the CDR3. The CDR3 DNA is TGTGCCAGCACCCAAGGACAGCTCACAGATACGCAGTATTTT. As protein: CASTQGQLTDTQYF.

This clone was seen a handful of times. The rearrangement joins TRBV23-1 to TRBJ1-5; TRBD1 matches 9 bases. Being an ORF, TRBV23-1 has a function that is uncertain. This CDR3 comprises 14 residues. V lost 6 bases, J lost 6 bases, and 6 bases stayed unmatched. CDR3 region: CASSPETGGQPQHF. In DNA, the CDR3 is TGCGCCAGCAGCCCTGAGACAGGGGGTCAGCCCCAGCATTTT.

The genes are TRBV5-6 and TRBJ1-2, with TRBD1 identical over 8 bases. The CDR3 totals 19 residues. The V segment lost 0 bases and the J segment 4 bases; nucleotides outside the gene matches: 17. Germline loops: CDR1 SGHDT, CDR2 YYEEEE. Here the CDR3 reads CASSLGRLDRVNAGYGYTF. CDR3 nucleotide sequence: TGTGCCAGCAGCTTGGGGAGGTTGGACAGGGTCAACGCGGGCTATGGCTACACCTTC.

The chain uses TRBV9 and TRBJ1-3; the match to TRBD1 covers 9 bases. The ends lost 4 bases at V and 0 bases at J; junction bases unmatched: 5. The CDR3 runs to 16 residues. Germline loops: CDR1 SGDLS, CDR2 YYNGEE. The CDR3 spells CASSPRTGVSGNTIYF. The CDR3 DNA sequence: TGTGCCAGCAGCCCTCGGACAGGGGTCTCTGGAAACACCATATATTTT. Filled out from reference TRBV9 and TRBJ1-3, the complete variable domain reads DSGVTQTPKHLITATGQRVTLRCSPRSGDLSVYWYQQSLDQGLQFLIQYYNGEERAKGNILERFSAQQFPDLHSELNLSSLELGDSALYFCASSPRTGVSGNTIYFGEGSWLTVV.

V usage is TRBV6-5 and J usage is TRBJ1-1, with TRBD1 matching over 8 bases. This CDR3 is built from 14 residues. Germline V gene lookup returns CDR1 MNHEY and CDR2 SVGAGI. The J segment lost 2 bases and the V segment lost 3 bases, leaving 2 bases of the junction unmatched. The CDR3 coding sequence is TGTGCCAGCAGTTATCAGGGGGCAAACACTGAAGCTTTCTTT. Translating gives CASSYQGANTEAFF.

This clone occurred once. The genes are TRBV19 and TRBJ2-2; possible D gene TRBD1, 5 bases. CDR3 length: 14 residues. Germline CDR1 reads LNHDA; CDR2 reads SQIVND (reference sequence). Trimming cost V 4 bases and J 5 bases, with 11 bases left between them. DNA of the CDR3: TGTGCCAGTAGTAGCCCAGGGCTGACCGGGGAGCTGTTTTTT. Residues: CASSSPGLTGELFF.

V gene TRBV6-5 combines with J gene TRBJ1-1, with 8 bases lining up with TRBD1. V lost 6 bases, J lost 7 bases, and 10 bases stayed unmatched. Germline V lookup: CDR1 MNHEY, CDR2 SVGAGI. CDR3 length: 14 residues. DNA for the CDR3: TGTGCCAGCAGGACAGGACAGGGAACAAGTGAAGCTTTCTTT. Amino acid sequence: CASRTGQGTSEAFF.

The rearrangement uses TRBV10-3 and TRBJ1-1, with TRBD1 identical over 9 bases. The CDR3 consists of 13 residues. CDR1 and CDR2 from the germline V gene are ENHRY and SYGVKD. V was clipped by 6 bases and J by 7 bases; unmatched bases: 6. The DNA of the CDR3 is TGTGCCATCAGGGGGACAGGGTATGTTGAAGCTTTCTTT. It is translated as CAIRGTGYVEAFF.

The chain employs TRBV7-8 and TRBJ1-4; D might be TRBD1 (5 bases). Trimming took 5 bases from V and 4 from J, leaving 14 bases between them. CDR1 is SGHVS, CDR2 FQNEAQ, per germline. The CDR3 loop spans 15 amino acids. CDR3 loop: CASSAQGARNEKLFF. The CDR3 DNA is TGTGCCAGCAGCGCTCAGGGTGCCCGTAATGAAAAACTGTTTTTT.

The V gene is TRBV13, the J gene TRBJ2-2; no clear D. In germline, CDR1 is PRHDT, CDR2 FYEKMQ (reference sequence). Trimming took off 5 bases at V and 2 bases at J, with 9 bases between the two ends. The CDR3 is 14 amino acids. Here the CDR3 DNA reads TGTGCCAGCAGCCTGCGGTACAACACCGGGGAGCTGTTTTTT. Translated: CASSLRYNTGELFF. The whole variable domain, remainder taken from reference TRBV13 and TRBJ2-2, is AAGVIQSPRHLIKEKRETATLKCYPIPRHDTVYWYQQGPGQDPQFLISFYEKMQSDKGSIPDRFSAQQFSDYHSELNMSSLELGDSALYFCASSLRYNTGELFFGEGSRLTVL.

This chain links TRBV12-3 or TRBV12-4 with TRBJ1-2; 7 bases align to TRBD1. Trimming cost V 6 bases and J 6 bases; bases outside gene matches: 4. CDR3 length: 12 residues. The CDR3 region has the DNA TGTGCCAGCAGCCAGGGGGTCCATGGCTACACCTTC. Encoded protein: CASSQGVHGYTF.

The chain employs TRBV29-1 and TRBJ2-7; a weak D match, TRBD1 (6 bases). The CDR3 is 11 amino acids. The germline gives CDR1 SQVTM, CDR2 ANQGSEA. Trimming took off 5 bases at V and 4 bases at J, with 9 bases between the two ends. The DNA of the CDR3 is TGCAGCGTTCGGGACACGTACGAGCAGTACTTC. Its protein is CSVRDTYEQYF.

The chain employs TRBV6-5 and TRBJ2-1; a possible D gene is TRBD1 (6 bases). Germline assignment: CDR1 MNHEY and CDR2 SVGAGI. V was pared by 0 bases and J by 8 bases, with 11 bases between. CDR3 length equals 14 residues. The CDR3 DNA reads as TGTGCCAGCAGTTACTCGAGAGGGGGAGATGAGCAGTTCTTC. Protein sequence: CASSYSRGGDEQFF.

The chain uses TRBV5-6 and TRBJ1-3; D uncertain. Between the trimmed V and J ends, which lost 7 bases and 4 bases, there was a span of 12 bases. The CDR3 covers 13 residues. Germline CDR1 and CDR2: SGHDT and YYEEEE. The CDR3 loop reads CASATGSGNTIYF. The CDR3 DNA is TGTGCCAGCGCTACGGGGTCCGGAAACACCATATATTTT.

The CDR3 sequence is CASSLGRGLNNEQFF. CDR3 nucleotide sequence: TGCGCCAGCAGCTTGGGTAGGGGGTTAAACAATGAGCAGTTCTTC. This chain links TRBV5-1 with TRBJ2-1; D perhaps matches TRBD1 (6 bases). With 0 bases removed from V and 5 bases from J, the gap between germline ends came to 12 bases. Per the germline V gene, CDR1 is SGHRS and CDR2 is YFSETQ. There are 15 residues in the CDR3.

The chain couples TRBV30 to TRBJ1-1; D may be TRBD1 (5 bases). The CDR3 is 13 amino acids. Germline V gene lookup returns CDR1 GTSNPN and CDR2 SVGIG (reference sequence). Trimming removed 2 bases from V and 4 bases from J, with 11 bases in between. The CDR3 nucleotides read TGTGCCTGGAGTAACGGGGGAAGCACTGAAGCTTTCTTT. Its protein is CAWSNGGSTEAFF.

The J gene is TRBJ1-6, the V gene TRBV6-5; 8 nucleotides align to TRBD1. V was clipped by 0 bases and J by 9 bases; unmatched bases: 7. The CDR3 spans 16 residues. Germline V gene data show CDR1 as MNHEY and CDR2 as SVGAGI. The CDR3 region has the DNA TGTGCCAGCAGTTACTCTGGACAGGGATTTGTTTCACCCCTCCACTTT. It is translated as CASSYSGQGFVSPLHF.

The chain uses TRBV19 and TRBJ2-2; weak D call: TRBD1 (8 bases). The CDR3 spans 15 residues. Trimming pared 11 bases from V and 4 bases from J, leaving 20 bases between. Germline CDR1 and CDR2: LNHDA and SQIVND (reference sequence). Written as DNA, the CDR3 is TGTGCCTCTAACCCACAGGGGGGGGTCACCGGGGAGCTGTTTTTT. Protein product: CASNPQGGVTGELFF.

The chain employs TRBV5-1 and TRBJ2-1; weak D call: TRBD1 (6 bases). CDR1 and CDR2 from the germline V gene are SGHRS and YFSETQ. V lost 2 bases and J 0 bases, leaving 12 bases between the germline ends. The CDR3 contains 16 residues. This CDR3 reads CASSFTGQSSYNEQFF. The CDR3 coding sequence is TGCGCCAGCAGCTTTACAGGACAGAGCTCCTACAATGAGCAGTTCTTC.

The chain combines TRBV5-1 with TRBJ2-1, with 7 positions matching TRBD2. The CDR3 length is 13 residues. The germline CDR1 and CDR2 sequences are SGHRS and YFSETQ. Losses at the gene ends were 2 bases for V and 8 bases for J; bases not matched to a gene: 4. CDR3 sequence: CASSFTSDDEQFF. As DNA, the CDR3 is TGCGCCAGCAGCTTTACTAGCGACGATGAGCAGTTCTTC. The variable domain in full, with the rest retrieved from reference TRBV5-1 and TRBJ2-1, is KAGVTQTPRYLIKTRGQQVTLSCSPISGHRSVSWYQQTPGQGLQFLFEYFSETQRNKGNFPGRFSGRQFSNSRSEMNVSTLELGDSALYLCASSFTSDDEQFFGPGTRLTVL.